This passage covers 7 T cell receptor beta chains from one sample sequenced in a study of tumor and adjacent non-tumor tissue in lung cancer. Three rounds of nested PCR, following a modified ARM-PCR protocol, produced the TCRbeta library. Each CDR3 protein is one row after TCRdb ran MiXCR on the multiplex PCR reads. The sample lists approximately 100,000 distinct CDR3 sequences; about 60% were seen once. This sample's RNA came from whole unsorted tissue. This non-tumor lung sample came from over 3 cm beyond the tumor edge. Sequenced sample: distant non-tumor lung tissue. These TCRs come from a man aged 25-45 years with non-small cell lung cancer.

As concerns this clonotype: One junction end does not reproduce the germline sequence, and a read error may be involved. The gene calls are TRBV6-2 or TRBV6-3 and TRBJ2-3, with D tentatively TRBD1 (5 bases). There are 13 residues in the CDR3. Germline V lookup: CDR1 MNHEY, CDR2 SVGEGT. The CDR3 region is CASRTRVPDAQYF. In DNA form, the CDR3 reads TGTGCCAGCAGGACCAGGGTACCAGATGCGCAGTATTTT.

This clonotype has more than one count but fewer than ten. Since a much larger clone is just one base distant, this may be a read error. The chain recombines TRBV20-1 with TRBJ2-7, with 7 positions matching TRBD1. The CDR3 length is 13 residues. The germline V gene encodes CDR1 DFQATT and CDR2 SNEGSKA (reference sequence). The CDR3 loop reads CSQQGTKSYEQYF. The CDR3 nucleotides are TGCAGCCAACAGGGGACGAAATCCTACGAGCAGTACTTC.

The chain couples TRBV14 to TRBJ2-2; D gene unclear. The CDR3 totals 11 residues. In germline, CDR1 is SGHDN, CDR2 FVKESK. Trimming left V 6 bases short and J 10 bases short, with 9 bases between. The CDR3 protein is CASSDNLELFF. The DNA for the CDR3 is TGTGCCAGCAGTGACAACTTGGAGCTGTTTTTT.

About this clonotype: The conserved phenylalanine or tryptophan normally closing the CDR3 is absent here, so this likely arose from a read error. This chain uses TRBV12-3 or TRBV12-4 with TRBJ1-6; D is possibly TRBD1 (5 bases). The CDR3 length is 14 residues. V was clipped by 3 bases and J by 7 bases, with 10 bases between them. The CDR3 nucleotides are TGTGCCAGCAGTTTTAAGTCAGGGAATTCACCCCTCCACTCT. Translated: CASSFKSGNSPLHS.

On this clonotype itself: This CDR3 is missing its conserved last phenylalanine or tryptophan, likely due to a read error. The V call is TRBV29-1, the J call TRBJ2-7, with D perhaps being TRBD1 or TRBD2 (5 bases each). The CDR3 sequence is 13 residues long. CDR1 is SQVTM, CDR2 ANQGSEA, per germline. The CDR3 is CSVHREQGYGQYI. In nucleotides, the CDR3 is TGCAGCGTCCATAGGGAGCAGGGCTACGGGCAGTACATC.

This clonotype was counted only a few times. The gene calls are TRBV5-4 and TRBJ2-2; the match to TRBD1 covers 9 bases. With 4 bases clipped from V and 1 base from J, the junction kept 8 bases outside the gene matches. CDR1 is SGHNT and CDR2 is YYREEE in the germline V gene (reference sequence). The CDR3 consists of 17 residues. The CDR3 DNA reads TGTGCCAGCAGCCGAGGGCCGGGACAGGGGAACACCGGGGAGCTGTTTTTT. It yields the protein CASSRGPGQGNTGELFF.

This clonotype was recorded at least ten times. The V gene is TRBV6-2 or TRBV6-3, the J gene TRBJ1-1; D is unclear. The CDR3 is 13 amino acids. The V end lost 7 bases, the J end lost 1 base, and 10 bases lay between the germline ends. The germline CDR1 and CDR2 sequences are MNHEY and SVGEGT. The CDR3 region is CASNGYPNTEAFF. The CDR3, as DNA: TGTGCCAGCAATGGATACCCGAACACTGAAGCTTTCTTT.